This entry concerns a single T cell receptor beta chain. Its antigen is currently unknown. The sample comes from a study of cytomegalovirus exposure and HLA in healthy donors. On the study more broadly: The 90 to 150 validation repertoires matched the roughly 650 first-cohort repertoires in platform, a later analysis reported.

Notes on the study in general: In vitro experiments confirmed that three CMV-associated chains were specific for CMV antigens. The majority of TCR sequences were rare, yet some public TCRs appeared in many donors.

Assay: immunoSEQ multiplex PCR; the TCRdb copy retains only in-frame clones and omits some. This sample has fewer than 250,000 clones; roughly 84% occur once, and the top ten carry roughly 2%. The CDR3 loop spans 16 amino acids. The germline gives CDR1 LNHDA, CDR2 SQIVND (reference sequence). The V segment lost 5 bases and the J segment 4 bases; nucleotides outside the gene matches: 11. The V gene is TRBV19, the J gene TRBJ1-2; 9 bases agree with TRBD1. What was sequenced was PBMCs. This sequence was found in a young woman in good health and CMV-seropositive. CDR3 DNA: TGTGCCAGTAGTCTAAACACGGACAGGGGAGGCTATGGCTACACCTTC. Translated, it gives CASSLNTDRGGYGYTF.